These T cell receptor beta chains were read from a single sample in a study of shared clonotypes between healthy human individuals. This table comes from immunoSEQ multiplex PCR, and its TCRdb copy is limited to in-frame clones, with some not included. The top ten clones hold 0.13% to 0.15% of a sample with roughly 2.6 million clones, roughly nine tenths of them seen once. The specimen was naive CD4+ T cells sorted from blood. These TCRs come from a man younger than 35 in good health. Both conserved end residues are part of each CDR3. Fields, in order: V gene, D gene, CDR3 length, J gene, clone size, CDR3 DNA, CDR3 protein. D genes are given only for firm matches. Expanded clones are given a class, and other clones once, few, many or no size at all.

TRBV5-1,NA,14,TRBJ1-2,NA,TGCGCCAGCGCTCGAGCCGGCGACGACTATGGCTACACCTTC,CASARAGDDYGYTF
TRBV28,NA,16,TRBJ2-5,once,TGTGCCAGCAGTCCCGACCGCGGCGGGGGCCTGGAGACCCAGTACTTC,CASSPDRGGGLETQYF
TRBV7-2,NA,11,TRBJ1-2,once,TGTGCCAGCAGCCTCTATCCCGGCAACACCTTC,CASSLYPGNTF
TRBV7-9,NA,15,TRBJ2-5,once,TGTGCCAGCAGCCTCCCAGCGTCAGGGAGAGAGACCCAGTACTTC,CASSLPASGRETQYF
TRBV11-3,TRBD2,15,TRBJ2-3,NA,TGTGCCAGCAGCCCACGGGGGGGCCACGGGGATACGCAGTATTTT,CASSPRGGHGDTQYF
TRBV27,TRBD1,15,TRBJ2-3,NA,TGTGCCAGCAGTACCTGGGCGACAGGGTCAGATACGCAGTATTTT,CASSTWATGSDTQYF
TRBV18,NA,12,TRBJ2-7,NA,TGTGCCAGCTCACCACTTAGTAACGAGCAGTACTTC,CASSPLSNEQYF
TRBV30,NA,12,TRBJ2-4,NA,TGTGCCTGGAGTGTTACCAAAAACATTCAGTACTTC,CAWSVTKNIQYF
TRBV10-2,TRBD2,15,TRBJ2-5,NA,TGCGCCAGCAGTATAAGAGCGGGGGAATCTGAGACCCAGTACTTC,CASSIRAGESETQYF
TRBV13,TRBD2,14,TRBJ2-7,NA,TGTGCCAGCAACCGGCGGGAGGCTGCCTACGAGCAGTACTTC,CASNRREAAYEQYF
TRBV7-9,NA,18,TRBJ1-3,once,TGTGCCAGCAGCTCATTCGTCGGACTCGTAGGTACTGGAAACACCATATATTTT,CASSSFVGLVGTGNTIYF
TRBV5-4,TRBD2,15,TRBJ2-7,NA,TGTGCCAGCAGCCAAAACGGGAGGGCCGGGTACGAGCAGTACTTC,CASSQNGRAGYEQYF
TRBV2,NA,11,TRBJ2-3,NA,TGTGCCAGTCTACTAGTCGATACGCAGTATTTT,CASLLVDTQYF
TRBV6-1,TRBD1,14,TRBJ2-2,once,TGTGCCAGCAGCGGACAGGGAAGCACCGGGGAGCTGTTTTTT,CASSGQGSTGELFF
TRBV2,TRBD2,15,TRBJ2-7,NA,TGTGCCAGCAGTGGCCCGACTAGCGGCAGCTACGAGCAGTACTTC,CASSGPTSGSYEQYF
TRBV7-9,NA,14,TRBJ1-6,NA,TGTGCCAGCAGCCAACAGGCCGATAATTCACCCCTCCACTTT,CASSQQADNSPLHF
TRBV2,NA,15,TRBJ2-7,NA,TGTGCCAGCAGTGAAGAGAGGGCGGATACCTACGAGCAGTACTTC,CASSEERADTYEQYF
TRBV6-1,NA,15,TRBJ1-3,NA,TGTGCCAGCGCATACACCTCCTTATCCTGGAGGTTTGGGAATTTT,CASAYTSLSWRFGNF
TRBV5-1,TRBD1,15,TRBJ1-2,NA,TGCGCCAGCAGCTTTTCGACAGGGGCTAACTATGGCTACACCTTC,CASSFSTGANYGYTF
TRBV2,TRBD1,16,TRBJ1-1,NA,TGTGCCAGCAGTGAACAGAGGACAGGGGCGACCACTGAAGCTTTCTTT,CASSEQRTGATTEAFF
TRBV6-1,TRBD1,14,TRBJ1-1,NA,TGTGCCAGCAGTGAGGACAGGTTTAAAGCTGAAGCTTTCTTT,CASSEDRFKAEAFF
TRBV11-2,TRBD2,15,TRBJ2-5,NA,TGTGCCAGCAGCCGGGGACTAGCGATCCAAGAGACCCAGTACTTC,CASSRGLAIQETQYF
TRBV9,NA,14,TRBJ1-2,NA,TGTGCCAGCAGTGCCCCGGGAGGTAACTATGGCTACACCTTC,CASSAPGGNYGYTF
TRBV6-5,NA,10,TRBJ1-1,NA,TGTGCCAGCAGTTATGATGAAGCTTTCTTT,CASSYDEAFF
TRBV19,NA,14,TRBJ1-1,NA,TGTGCCAGTAGTTCGTCCAGGGATAGGACTGAAGCTTTCTTT,CASSSSRDRTEAFF
TRBV30,NA,14,TRBJ2-7,NA,TGTGCCTGGAGGGACGGGACCAACTCCTACGAGCAGTACTTC,CAWRDGTNSYEQYF
TRBV10-3,NA,13,TRBJ2-5,NA,TGTGCCATCAGTGGGACACCTCAAGAGACCCAGTACTTC,CAISGTPQETQYF
TRBV9,NA,15,TRBJ2-5,NA,TGTGCCAGCACTTCGACAGGTCGAGGTGGTGAGACCCAGTACTTC,CASTSTGRGGETQYF
TRBV9,NA,14,TRBJ1-1,few,TGTGCCAGCAGCGTAGGACAGAAGAACACTGAAGCTTTCTTT,CASSVGQKNTEAFF
TRBV7-9,TRBD1,16,TRBJ2-5,NA,TGTGCCAGCAGCTTAGGGGACAGGGACGTTCCGGAGACCCAGTACTTC,CASSLGDRDVPETQYF
TRBV29-1,NA,13,TRBJ1-1,few,TGCAGCGCCTCGGAGGGAGGGAGCACTGAAGCTTTCTTT,CSASEGGSTEAFF
TRBV2,NA,14,TRBJ2-5,NA,TGTGCCAGCAGTGAATCGTACAACCAAGAGACCCAGTACTTC,CASSESYNQETQYF
TRBV6-1,TRBD1,16,TRBJ1-5,NA,TGTGCCAGCAGTGTAGAGACAGGGTATAGCAATCAGCCCCAGCATTTT,CASSVETGYSNQPQHF
TRBV9,NA,16,TRBJ2-7,NA,TGTGCCAGCAGCGTAGGATGGGGGGGCTATGCCTACGAGCAGTACTTC,CASSVGWGGYAYEQYF
TRBV18,TRBD2,16,TRBJ2-2,NA,TGTGCCAGCTCACCACGGCGGGGGGGGCTCACCGGGGAGCTGTTTTTT,CASSPRRGGLTGELFF